This T cell receptor beta chain was profiled in a study of blood T cell repertoires in COVID-19. Looking at the study overall: Italy, Spain and the United States were the sources of the convalescent and acute COVID-19 samples.

This CDR3 is built from 15 residues. The V gene's germline CDR1 is SGHRS and CDR2 YFSETQ. The V gene lost 0 bases and the J gene lost 4 bases, with 11 bases spanning the gap. Original methodology: Researchers report that nucleated cell counts were estimated from reference gene primer amplification. The protocol was immunoSEQ multiplex PCR, while the TCRdb copy is restricted to in-frame clones and leaves out a portion. The V and J calls and clone size come from that table; D and trimming were worked out from the DNA. The sample yields a few hundred thousand clones, 80% to 90% seen once. This clone is a singleton in its sample. Other DNA sequences of this sample code for an identical CDR3. Enrolled through a virtual design, the participants were between 18 and 89 years of age and came from under 25 US areas.

V is TRBV5-1 and J is TRBJ1-5; a possible D gene is TRBD1 (6 bases). Sequencing was carried out using PBMCs or T cells enriched from blood (not recorded which). This TCR was sampled from a woman aged 40 to 50 with acute COVID-19. The CDR3 DNA is TGCGCCAGCAGCTTGGAAGGGGGTTTGAATCAGCCCCAGCATTTT. Translation: CASSLEGGLNQPQHF.